This T cell receptor (beta chain) derives from a study of cytomegalovirus exposure and HLA in healthy donors. As regards this clone: The target antigen is unknown.

The PCR was carried out with 60 Vbeta primers and 13 Jbeta primers. Clones were sequenced by immunoSEQ multiplex PCR, and TCRdb holds only the in-frame ones, with some missing. Among roughly 200,000 clones listed, roughly 84% were seen once. Study findings and constraints: In a later analysis, at a false discovery rate of 0.05, fewer than 20,000 TCR beta sequences were associated with HLA alleles. When presence/absence was analysed, sequencing depth was taken to be roughly uniform across donors.

The length of the CDR3 is 15 residues. V lost 7 bases and J 2 bases, leaving 15 bases between the germline ends. In germline, CDR1 is LNHDA, CDR2 SQIVND (reference sequence). The TCR sequence derives from a boy aged 2-15 years in good health and CMV-seronegative. The chain combines TRBV19 with TRBJ1-3, with D hard to call. The source material was PBMCs. The CDR3: CASIGAGVTGNTIYF. Written as DNA, the CDR3 is TGTGCCAGTATCGGCGCCGGAGTGACTGGAAACACCATATATTTT.